The rows below give T cell receptor beta chains drawn from one sample of a study of beta chain features in type 1 diabetes. Sequenced by immunoSEQ multiplex PCR; TCRdb stores in-frame clones only, minus some. The sample has about 260,000 clones; under 70% are singletons. Material: naive CD4+ T cells from blood. Receptor source: a man aged 25-45 years in good health. Each CDR3 is given with its conserved first and last residue. The order of the fields is V gene, D gene, J gene, clone size, CDR3 protein, CDR3 DNA. A D gene is named only where the DNA matches it firmly. Rows may omit the clone size; those that give it use once, few, many or a size class.

>TRBV11-2|-|TRBJ2-5|-
CASSFGVETQYF
TGTGCCAGCAGCTTTGGGGTGGAGACCCAGTACTTC
>TRBV6-6|-|TRBJ1-5|-
CASSTNFVEPQHF
TGTGCCAGCAGCACAAACTTCGTTGAGCCCCAGCATTTT
>TRBV29-1|-|TRBJ2-7|-
CSARNSYEQYF
TGCAGCGCTAGAAACTCCTACGAGCAGTACTTC
>TRBV30|TRBD2|TRBJ2-1|-
CAWKASGNEQFF
TGTGCCTGGAAGGCTAGCGGCAATGAGCAGTTCTTC
>TRBV5-4|-|TRBJ2-3|-
CASSFETSTDTQYF
TGTGCCAGCAGCTTCGAGACCAGCACAGATACGCAGTATTTT
>TRBV7-9|TRBD2|TRBJ2-4|-
CASSLRLAGGDIQYF
TGTGCCAGCAGCCTAAGACTAGCGGGAGGCGACATTCAGTACTTC
>TRBV30|-|TRBJ1-5|-
CAWRQGWNQPQHF
TGTGCCTGGAGACAGGGCTGGAATCAGCCCCAGCATTTT
>TRBV15|TRBD1|TRBJ1-5|-
CATSRGDRDQPQHF
TGTGCCACCAGCAGAGGCGACAGGGACCAGCCCCAGCATTTT
>TRBV29-1|-|TRBJ1-1|-
CSVARNTEAFF
TGCAGCGTTGCAAGGAACACTGAAGCTTTCTTT
>TRBV7-2|TRBD2|TRBJ2-7|-
CASSGTGLAGANQYF
TGTGCCAGCAGCGGGACCGGACTAGCGGGGGCGAATCAGTACTTC
>TRBV29-1|-|TRBJ1-2|few
CSVAGHNYGYTF
TGCAGCGTTGCCGGACATAACTATGGCTACACCTTC
>TRBV29-1|TRBD2|TRBJ2-7|-
CSVGLAGPRSSYEQYF
TGCAGCGTTGGACTAGCGGGACCCAGGAGCTCCTACGAGCAGTACTTC
>TRBV9|-|TRBJ2-1|-
CASSVGFSDEQFF
TGTGCCAGCAGCGTAGGTTTCTCCGATGAGCAGTTCTTC
>TRBV29-1|-|TRBJ2-3|once
CSVERGGTDTQYF
TGCAGCGTTGAGCGGGGTGGCACAGATACGCAGTATTTT
>TRBV29-1|-|TRBJ2-1|-
CSVGPTGPRGYEQFF
TGCAGCGTCGGCCCCACAGGGCCTAGGGGGTATGAGCAGTTCTTC
>TRBV29-1|TRBD2|TRBJ2-5|-
CSVGRGREGTQYF
TGCAGCGTTGGGAGAGGCAGGGAGGGGACCCAGTACTTC
>TRBV11-2|-|TRBJ2-1|-
CASSFGTAPGEQFF
TGTGCCAGCAGCTTCGGGACCGCCCCCGGTGAGCAGTTCTTC
>TRBV29-1|-|TRBJ2-5|few
CSVVPRGQYQETQYF
TGCAGCGTTGTCCCCCGTGGACAGTACCAAGAGACCCAGTACTTC
>TRBV29-1|-|TRBJ2-7|-
CSVRPMRRGSYEQYF
TGCAGCGTGAGGCCGATGAGAAGGGGCTCCTACGAGCAGTACTTC
>TRBV30|-|TRBJ2-6|-
CAWIQSTGANVLTF
TGTGCCTGGATACAGTCGACTGGGGCCAACGTCCTGACTTTC
>TRBV7-2|TRBD2|TRBJ2-1|-
CASSLGMPSGYNEQFF
TGTGCCAGCAGCTTAGGTATGCCTAGCGGCTACAATGAGCAGTTCTTC
>TRBV29-1|TRBD1|TRBJ2-1|-
CSVGHRGIYNEQFF
TGCAGCGTTGGGCACAGGGGGATTTACAATGAGCAGTTCTTC
>TRBV30|TRBD2|TRBJ2-2|-
CAWKASGRDNTGELFF
TGTGCCTGGAAGGCTAGCGGGAGGGATAACACCGGGGAGCTGTTTTTT
>TRBV29-1|-|TRBJ1-2|-
CSVPGWEGYTF
TGCAGCGTCCCTGGGTGGGAGGGCTACACCTTC
>TRBV11-2|-|TRBJ2-1|-
CASSQATNNEQFF
TGTGCCAGCAGTCAAGCAACTAACAATGAGCAGTTCTTC
>TRBV15|-|TRBJ2-5|-
CATIRQLGMTYQETQYF
TGTGCCACAATTAGGCAGCTCGGTATGACGTACCAAGAGACCCAGTACTTC
>TRBV7-2|TRBD2|TRBJ2-7|-
CASSLTSGTSGSYEQYF
TGTGCCAGCAGCCTCACTTCCGGGACTAGCGGCTCCTACGAGCAGTACTTC
>TRBV28|TRBD1|TRBJ2-1|few
CASTQGQAYNEQFF
TGTGCCAGCACCCAGGGACAGGCTTACAATGAGCAGTTCTTC
>TRBV7-9|TRBD2|TRBJ2-6|-
CASSLGTSGRAGANVLTF
TGTGCCAGCAGCTTAGGGACTAGCGGGAGGGCCGGGGCCAACGTCCTGACTTTC
>TRBV30|-|TRBJ1-5|few
CAWSLAGSLNQPQHF
TGTGCCTGGAGTCTAGCAGGGAGCCTCAATCAGCCCCAGCATTTT
>TRBV5-1|-|TRBJ2-5|-
CASSLAVPEETQYF
TGCGCCAGCAGCTTGGCCGTCCCGGAAGAGACCCAGTACTTC
>TRBV7-6|TRBD1|TRBJ2-7|-
CASSWNQGAGDEQYF
TGTGCCAGCAGTTGGAATCAGGGGGCAGGGGACGAGCAGTACTTC
>TRBV5-1|-|TRBJ1-2|-
CASSLAYRDGYGYTF
TGCGCCAGCAGCTTGGCCTACAGGGACGGCTATGGCTACACCTTC
>TRBV2|-|TRBJ1-5|-
CASSPDGSQPQHF
TGTGCCAGCAGCCCGGACGGTAGTCAGCCCCAGCATTTT
>TRBV30|-|TRBJ2-1|few
CAWSDLANEQFF
TGTGCCTGGAGCGATCTAGCGAATGAGCAGTTCTTC
>TRBV27|TRBD1|TRBJ1-2|once
CASSSYPDRGYGYTF
TGTGCCAGCAGTTCATATCCAGACAGGGGCTATGGCTACACCTTC
>TRBV6-5|-|TRBJ2-3|-
CATKTTADTQYF
TGTGCCACCAAGACTACGGCAGATACGCAGTATTTT
>TRBV19|-|TRBJ2-1|-
CASSTLRRTYNEQFF
TGTGCCAGTAGTACCCTAAGGAGGACCTACAATGAGCAGTTCTTC
>TRBV30|-|TRBJ1-2|-
CAWKGPADYTF
TGTGCCTGGAAAGGACCGGCAGACTACACCTTC
>TRBV10-3|TRBD2|TRBJ2-3|-
CAISESLAGGYGTDTQYF
TGTGCCATCAGTGAGTCACTAGCGGGAGGGTACGGCACAGATACGCAGTATTTT
>TRBV28|-|TRBJ2-2|-
CASIPGGGSSGELFF
TGTGCCAGCATCCCAGGAGGGGGCAGCTCCGGGGAGCTGTTTTTT
>TRBV29-1|-|TRBJ2-6|-
CSVESRDGANVLTF
TGCAGCGTTGAGAGCAGGGATGGGGCCAACGTCCTGACTTTC